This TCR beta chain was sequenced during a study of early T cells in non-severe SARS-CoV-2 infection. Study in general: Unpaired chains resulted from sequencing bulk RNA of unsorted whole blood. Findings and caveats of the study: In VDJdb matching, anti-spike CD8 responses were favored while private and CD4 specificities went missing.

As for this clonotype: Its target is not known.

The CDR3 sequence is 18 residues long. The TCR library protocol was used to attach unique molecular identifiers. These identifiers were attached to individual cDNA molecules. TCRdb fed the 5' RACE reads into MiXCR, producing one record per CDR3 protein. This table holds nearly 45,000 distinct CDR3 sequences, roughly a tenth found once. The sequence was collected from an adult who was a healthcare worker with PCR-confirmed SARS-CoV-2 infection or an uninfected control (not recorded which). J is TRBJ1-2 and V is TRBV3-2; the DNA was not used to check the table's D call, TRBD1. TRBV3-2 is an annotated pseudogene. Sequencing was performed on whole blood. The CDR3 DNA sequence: TGTGCCAGCAGCCCGTCAAATGGACAGGGCCCCGTTAACTATGGCTACACCTTC. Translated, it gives CASSPSNGQGPVNYGYTF.